This T cell receptor beta chain derives from a study of T-cell memory formation after mild COVID-19. About the research overall: TCR clusters were mostly donor specific. Overall study results and limits: Among contracting clones, CD4+ were mainly CM/EM and CD8+ enriched in EMRA. Clones contracting over day 15 to 85 were CD4/CD8 balanced, with later expanders leaning CD4+.

Notes on this clonotype: Its antigen is as yet unknown.

TCRdb re-called the 5' RACE reads through MiXCR, storing one row per CDR3 protein. Counted here are 500,000 to 650,000 distinct CDR3 sequences, roughly a fifth occurring once; the ten biggest clones make up 7% to 9%. The CDR3 runs to 15 residues. Germline V gene data show CDR1 as SGHKS and CDR2 as YYEKEE (reference sequence). V dropped 5 bases and J dropped 8 bases, with 17 bases sitting between them. This chain uses TRBV5-5 with TRBJ1-6, with a tentative D call TRBD1 (5 bases). This clonotype originated in an adult woman who had mild COVID-19 (a few samples of this study predate the infection). Cell type and time point are not known. What was sequenced was PBMCs or a T cell subset sorted from them (not recorded which). DNA for the CDR3: TGTGCCAGCAGACGTGGGCCAGGGAATGATTCACCCCTCCACTTT. Translated, it gives CASRRGPGNDSPLHF.